These 25 T cell receptor beta chains originate from one sample sequenced in a study of T-cell memory formation after mild COVID-19 (dated by TCRdb to about 2021). The library relied on 5' RACE. This sample was sequenced with an Illumina NovaSeq 6000. TCRdb trimmed the raw reads at Q25, called clones with MiXCR and kept productive beta chains. Identical CDR3 proteins give one entry, which carries the most common genes and DNA. The sample table holds hundreds of thousands of distinct CDR3 sequences, of which less than 25% were seen once. The ten largest make up about an eighth of the sample. Sequencing input: PBMCs or a T cell subset sorted from them (not recorded which). Source of these receptors: an adult woman who had mild COVID-19 (a few samples of this study predate the infection). The sample titles of this study are shuffled in the database, so cell type and time point are left out; the donor was told from shared clones.

This clonotype was observed a few times. The DNA for the CDR3 is TGCGCCAGCAGCCAGGCACAGGGAGTGTATTCTGAAGCTTTCTTT. Protein product: CASSQAQGVYSEAFF. The chain links TRBV4-1 to TRBJ1-1, with D possibly matching TRBD1 (6 bases). The V gene lost 3 bases and the J gene lost 6 bases, with 17 bases spanning the gap. This CDR3 is built from 15 residues. Germline assignment: CDR1 MGHRA and CDR2 YSYEKL.

This chain connects TRBV11-3 to TRBJ2-1, with TRBD1 matching over 9 bases. V was clipped by 6 bases and J by 7 bases; unmatched bases: 10. Germline CDR1 reads SGHNT; CDR2 reads YENEEA. The CDR3 contains 15 residues. The CDR3 nucleotides are TGTGCCAGCAGTCATCGCCGGGACAGGGTTAATGAGCAGTTCTTC. Its translation is CASSHRRDRVNEQFF.

The chain combines TRBV12-3 or TRBV12-4 with TRBJ1-2; no firm D call. The CDR3 consists of 14 residues. The ends were cut back, 1 base at V and 2 bases at J, with 8 bases in the middle. This CDR3 reads CASSLGVRNYGYTF. The CDR3 bases are TGTGCCAGCAGTTTAGGTGTCAGGAACTATGGCTACACCTTC.

This clonotype turned up a few times. The DNA for the CDR3 is TGTGCCAGCAGCTTTAAACAGAGCAACTATGGCTACACCTTC. This gives the protein CASSFKQSNYGYTF. This chain links TRBV11-2 with TRBJ1-2, with D hard to call. Germline V CDR1 and CDR2: SGHAT, FQNNGV. The V end lost 3 bases, the J end lost 2 bases, and 10 bases lay between the germline ends. The CDR3 is 14 amino acids.

Here the CDR3 DNA reads TGTGCCAGCAGACGACTAGCGGGGGAGAGCCAGCTCTTCTACGAGCAGTACTTC. Its protein is CASRRLAGESQLFYEQYF. The chain links TRBV4-2 to TRBJ2-7; 12 nucleotides agree with TRBD2. The CDR3 consists of 18 residues. From germline, CDR1 is LGHNA and CDR2 YNFKEQ. Trimming at V came to 6 bases and at J to 3 bases, leaving 15 bases not matched to a gene.

Points on this clonotype: One end of the junction varies from germline; a read error may be responsible. This chain links TRBV7-8 with TRBJ2-1; possibly TRBD2 for D (5 bases). Germline V gene lookup returns CDR1 SGHVS and CDR2 FQNEAQ. The CDR3 is made up of 15 amino acids. The chain's CDR3 is CASSFVPRDGDEQLF. CDR3 bases: TGTGCCAGCAGCTTTGTACCACGGGATGGCGATGAGCAGTTATTC. The entire variable domain, with the rest obtained from reference TRBV7-8 and TRBJ2-1, is as follows: GAGVSQSPRYKVAKRGQDVALRCDPISGHVSLFWYQQALGQGPEFLTYFQNEAQLDKSGLPSDRFFAERPEGSVSTLKIQRTQQEDSAVYLCASSFVPRDGDEQLFGPGTRLTVL.

The J gene is TRBJ2-7, the V gene TRBV2; D is possibly TRBD1 (5 bases). V was trimmed by 5 bases and J by 3 bases, leaving 11 bases between them. Germline V gene sequence: CDR1 SNHLY, CDR2 FYNNEI. The CDR3 runs to 13 residues. The chain's CDR3 is CASSPRQYYEQYF. The CDR3 DNA sequence: TGTGCCAGCAGTCCAAGACAGTACTACGAGCAGTACTTC.

This clonotype was counted a few times. This chain links TRBV4-1 with TRBJ1-2, with 7 bases fitting TRBD1. This CDR3 region has 12 residues. Trimming at V came to 3 bases and at J to 8 bases, leaving 3 bases not matched to a gene. From germline, CDR1 is MGHRA and CDR2 YSYEKL. The DNA of the CDR3 is TGCGCCAGCAGCCACCTGGGACAGGGCTACACCTTC. Translation: CASSHLGQGYTF.

J is TRBJ1-4 and V is TRBV3-1; D is unclear. This CDR3 region has 13 residues. V was clipped by 0 bases and J by 6 bases, with 5 bases between them. Germline V lookup: CDR1 LGHDT, CDR2 YNNKEL (reference sequence). The CDR3 DNA is TGTGCCAGCAGCCAAGATACGGATGAAAAACTGTTTTTT. It encodes CASSQDTDEKLFF. Drawing the rest from reference TRBV3-1 and TRBJ1-4, the complete variable domain is DTAVSQTPKYLVTQMGNDKSIKCEQNLGHDTMYWYKQDSKKFLKIMFSYNNKELIINETVPNRFSPKSPDKAHLNLHINSLELGDSAVYFCASSQDTDEKLFFGSGTQLSVL.

V gene TRBV25-1 combines with J gene TRBJ2-6; D is uncertain. The CDR3 is made up of 16 amino acids. Trimming removed 2 bases at V and 2 bases at J, with 10 bases between. Germline CDR1 is MGHDK and CDR2 is SYGVNS. CDR3 nucleotides: TGTGCCAGCAGTGAAAGGCAAGGCGCTGGGGCCAACGTCCTGACTTTC. Its translation is CASSERQGAGANVLTF.

This chain connects TRBV5-1 to TRBJ2-7; 9 bases are a match to TRBD2. The CDR3 has 15 residues. Germline V gene sequence: CDR1 SGHRS, CDR2 YFSETQ. J lost 4 bases, V lost 1 base, and 6 bases had no gene match. CDR3 protein: CASSLTASGAYEQYF. The CDR3 nucleotides are TGCGCCAGCAGCTTGACGGCTAGCGGGGCTTACGAGCAGTACTTC.

J is TRBJ1-3 and V is TRBV29-1; 8 nucleotides align to TRBD1. With V trimmed by 5 bases and J by 2 bases, 5 bases remained unmatched. CDR3 length: 14 amino acids. Germline V lookup: CDR1 SQVTM, CDR2 ANQGSEA. For the CDR3, the DNA is TGCAGCGTTCAAATACAGGGGGCTGGAAACACCATATATTTT. It yields the protein CSVQIQGAGNTIYF.

This clonotype occurred a few times. The genes are TRBV12-3 or TRBV12-4 and TRBJ2-1; TRBD2 matches at 9 bases. CDR3 size: 14 residues. After removal of 5 bases from V and 8 bases from J, the junction contained 7 bases not matched to a gene. The CDR3 region is CASSAVTSGYEQFF. The CDR3 DNA sequence: TGTGCCAGCAGTGCGGTGACTAGCGGCTATGAGCAGTTCTTC.

Remarks on this clonotype: One end of the junction is discordant with germline, which a read error may explain. This rearrangement joins TRBV7-7 to TRBJ2-1; TRBD2 matches 9 bases. The CDR3 has 17 residues. The V gene's germline CDR1 is SSHAT and CDR2 FNYEAQ (reference sequence). CDR3 coding DNA: TGTGCTAGCAGCTTAGGCGGCGGGAGGGCCTCCAGAGTTGAGCAGTTCTTC. Protein sequence: CASSLGGGRASRVEQFF.

This clonotype was recorded many times. The V gene is TRBV30, the J gene TRBJ2-1; D gene unclear. Per germline, CDR1 GTSNPN and CDR2 SVGIG (reference sequence). V lost 2 bases to trimming and J lost 3 bases, with 2 bases between them. CDR3 size: 11 residues. This CDR3 is CAWSIYNEQFF. Here the CDR3 DNA reads TGTGCCTGGAGTATCTACAATGAGCAGTTCTTC.

This clonotype was recorded a few times. The chain is built from TRBV10-3 and TRBJ2-1; possibly TRBD1 for D (6 bases). In germline, CDR1 is ENHRY, CDR2 SYGVKD. The CDR3 has 14 amino acids. The V gene lost 6 bases and the J gene lost 3 bases, with 12 bases spanning the gap. CDR3 residues: CAIRDSVIYNEQFF. In DNA form, the CDR3 reads TGTGCCATCAGGGACAGCGTCATCTACAATGAGCAGTTCTTC.

This clonotype was detected only a few times. The J gene is TRBJ2-3, the V gene TRBV6-5; D gene unclear. This CDR3 region has 13 residues. Trimming stripped 0 bases from V and 5 bases from J, with 6 bases between. Germline assignment: CDR1 MNHEY and CDR2 SVGAGI. The CDR3 coding sequence is TGTGCCAGCAGTTACTCGAGTGGAGATACGCAGTATTTT. Residues: CASSYSSGDTQYF.

The chain combines TRBV19 with TRBJ1-1; D gene ambiguous. The V gene lost 1 base and the J gene lost 1 base, with 13 bases spanning the gap. CDR3 length: 16 amino acids. Germline V CDR1 and CDR2: LNHDA, SQIVND (reference sequence). The CDR3 sequence: CASSIAHSPKNTEAFF. Written as DNA, the CDR3 is TGTGCCAGTAGTATAGCTCACAGTCCTAAGAACACTGAAGCTTTCTTT. Based on the CDR3 plus reference TRBV19 and TRBJ1-1, the full variable domain is DGGITQSPKYLFRKEGQNVTLSCEQNLNHDAMYWYRQDPGQGLRLIYYSQIVNDFQKGDIAEGYSVSREKKESFPLTVTSAQKNPTAFYLCASSIAHSPKNTEAFFGQGTRLTVV.

This clonotype was recorded a few times. V gene TRBV20-1 combines with J gene TRBJ2-5, with 10 bases lining up with TRBD2. The CDR3 is 14 amino acids. CDR1 is DFQATT, CDR2 SNEGSKA, per germline (reference sequence). J was trimmed by 5 bases and V by 6 bases; bases with no gene match: 9. For the CDR3, the DNA is TGCAGTGCGCCGCTAGCGGGGGTCCGGGAGACCCAGTACTTC. This sequence encodes CSAPLAGVRETQYF.

This clonotype was observed a handful of times. The chain couples TRBV12-3 or TRBV12-4 to TRBJ1-2, with 8 bases identical to TRBD1. The CDR3 is made up of 13 amino acids. Trimming at V came to 6 bases and at J to 3 bases, leaving 3 bases not matched to a gene. As DNA, the CDR3 is TGTGCCAGCAGGGACAGGGAGGACTATGGCTACACCTTC. It translates to CASRDREDYGYTF.

V usage is TRBV7-6 and J usage is TRBJ2-5, with 8 bases aligning to TRBD2. The CDR3 is 13 amino acids. Germline CDR1 is SGHVS and CDR2 is FNYEAQ. Germline trimming cut 7 bases from V and 5 bases from J; bases unmatched to any gene: 6. CDR3 sequence (DNA): TGTGCCAGCACCAGGACTAGCACGGAGACCCAGTACTTC. It codes for CASTRTSTETQYF. Using reference TRBV7-6 and TRBJ2-5 for the parts outside the CDR3, the full variable domain is GAGVSQSPRYKVTKRGQDVALRCDPISGHVSLYWYRQALGQGPEFLTYFNYEAQQDKSGLPNDRFSAERPEGSISTLTIQRTEQRDSAMYRCASTRTSTETQYFGPGTRLLVL.

The gene calls are TRBV11-2 and TRBJ2-1; D is unclear. Germline CDR1 SGHAT, CDR2 FQNNGV. CDR3 length equals 13 residues. The V end lost 5 bases, the J end lost 3 bases, and 8 bases lay between the germline ends. The CDR3 region has the DNA TGTGCCAGCAGCCCCCCCATCTACAATGAGCAGTTCTTC. Its protein is CASSPPIYNEQFF.

This clonotype was recorded a few times. The chain joins TRBV12-3 or TRBV12-4 to TRBJ1-2; D is undetermined. V shed 3 bases and J shed 6 bases, with 11 bases lying between them. The CDR3 runs to 13 residues. CDR3 DNA: TGTGCCAGCAGTTTTGTAGCGTCGAATGGCTACACCTTC. This gives the protein CASSFVASNGYTF.

This chain links TRBV7-6 with TRBJ1-2; no firm D call. Trimming left V 10 bases short and J 2 bases short, with 17 bases between. This CDR3 has 14 residues. Per germline, CDR1 SGHVS and CDR2 FNYEAQ. For the CDR3, the DNA is TGTGCCACCCTCCTCCGGACGGAGAACTATGGCTACACCTTC. Encoded protein: CATLLRTENYGYTF.

This clonotype was seen at least ten times. The chain is built from TRBV4-1 and TRBJ2-3; 7 bases align to TRBD1. This CDR3 is built from 15 residues. Germline values: CDR1 MGHRA, CDR2 YSYEKL. J lost 3 bases, V lost 4 bases, and 7 bases had no gene match. The CDR3 nucleotides read TGCGCCAGCAGCCCCGGGACAGTGGGGACAGATACGCAGTATTTT. It translates to CASSPGTVGTDTQYF.